This T cell receptor (beta chain) was recorded in a study of cytotoxic CD8 clonotypes in ibrutinib-treated CLL. Concerning this clone itself: The antigen is unknown.

This table comes from immunoSEQ multiplex PCR, and its TCRdb copy is limited to in-frame clones, with some not included. This table has roughly 250,000 clones, 70% appearing once. Germline V CDR1 and CDR2: MNHEY, SMNVEV (reference sequence). The ends were cut back, 6 bases at V and 5 bases at J, with 16 bases in the middle. The length of the CDR3 is 14 residues. Genomic DNA for TCR beta libraries, approximately 2.1 micrograms, came from cryopreserved PBMCs. General study findings and limits: Baseline clonality exceeded age-matched healthy donors and tracked circulating CD8+ T-cell counts. Contraction or stability on treatment was seen for public clonotypes, which were uncommon.

The chain uses TRBV27 and TRBJ1-2; D unclear. Specimen: PBMCs, collected after 24 months of ibrutinib treatment. The sequence was obtained from a human donor with chronic lymphocytic leukemia. The CDR3 DNA sequence: TGTGCCAGCAGCCCCCTCGCAACTTCGTATGGCTACACCTTC. This encodes CASSPLATSYGYTF.